Listed here is a single T cell receptor beta chain. Regarding time point: newly diagnosed GD, antithyroid drugs for less than 3 months. RNA extracted from PBMCs served as the sequencing template. These data are taken from a study of regulatory T cells in long-lasting Graves disease. Investigators prepared the TCR beta libraries by applying iRepertoire HTBI primers and Arm-PCR of CDR3 regions. MiXCR, run by TCRdb on the multiplex PCR reads, gives a single entry per CDR3 protein. There are about 530,000 distinct CDR3 sequences in the sample; 15% to 20% occur only once, and around 25% lies in the top ten. These same records also appear under a second study, on T cells in Graves' hyperthyroidism and ophthalmopathy.

The TCR comes from a woman aged 40 to 65 with Graves disease. This specimen consisted of peripheral blood mononuclear cells (PBMCs), obtained at new diagnosis, from a patient treated with antithyroid drugs.

CDR3 amino acids: CASSAGTALNYGYTF. The CDR3 DNA reads TGTGCCAGCAGCGCCGGGACGGCCCTTAACTATGGCTACACCTTC. The J gene is TRBJ1-2, the V gene TRBV28; TRBD1 might be the D (5 bases). The germline V gene has CDR1 MDHEN and CDR2 SYDVKM. The V end lost 6 bases, the J end lost 1 base, and 15 bases lay between the germline ends. CDR3 size: 15 residues.